The 15 T cell receptor beta chains below were found in one sample sequenced in a study of shared clonotypes between healthy human individuals. Profiled with immunoSEQ multiplex PCR; TCRdb holds only in-frame clones, not every one. The sample shows hundreds of thousands of clones, approximately 96% of them seen only once. CD8 cells classed as naive were CD45RO-negative and positively selected for CCR7, excluding terminally differentiated effector memory CD45RA+ cells. The sequenced material came from naive CD8+ T cells sorted from blood. The receptors come from a woman in her twenties or thirties in good health.

This chain joins TRBV10-3 and TRBJ2-4; TRBD2 matches 11 bases. V gave up 4 bases and J gave up 0 bases; unmatched junction bases: 2. The CDR3 extends over 16 amino acids. CDR1 is ENHRY, CDR2 SYGVKD, per germline. The CDR3: CAISVGLAGAKNIQYF. As DNA, the CDR3 is TGTGCCATCAGTGTAGGACTAGCGGGAGCCAAAAACATTCAGTACTTC.

A single count supports this clone. The chain combines TRBV5-1 with TRBJ2-7, with D possibly being TRBD2 (6 bases). Deletions cut 6 bases from V and 2 bases from J, with 12 bases between. Per the germline V gene, CDR1 is SGHRS and CDR2 is YFSETQ. The CDR3 has 13 residues. CDR3 DNA: TGCGCCAGCAACCTAGGAGGGACCTACGAGCAGTACTTC. This encodes CASNLGGTYEQYF.

V and J are TRBV6-4 and TRBJ1-4; D remains ambiguous. Germline values: CDR1 MRHNA, CDR2 SNTAGT. This CDR3 region has 10 residues. V shed 3 bases and J shed 7 bases, with 0 bases lying between them. This chain's CDR3 is CASSDEKLFF. CDR3 in DNA: TGTGCCAGCAGTGATGAAAAACTGTTTTTT.

J is TRBJ2-5 and V is TRBV19; D is uncertain. V lost 2 bases to trimming and J lost 4 bases, with 14 bases between them. The V gene's germline CDR1 is LNHDA and CDR2 SQIVND (reference sequence). CDR3 length: 15 residues. CDR3 sequence (DNA): TGTGCCAGTAGTATAAGTTCAACGACGGGAGAGACCCAGTACTTC. Its protein product is CASSISSTTGETQYF.

This clone was counted between two and nine times. The chain carries TRBV27 and TRBJ1-5; weak D call: TRBD1 (5 bases). V lost 5 bases, J lost 2 bases, and 16 bases lay in between. The CDR3 is 16 amino acids. Germline V gene lookup returns CDR1 MNHEY and CDR2 SMNVEV (reference sequence). The CDR3 DNA follows: TGTGCCAGCAGTCGGGGGTCGAAGCTGGGCAATCAGCCCCAGCATTTT. It encodes CASSRGSKLGNQPQHF.

This chain connects TRBV10-2 to TRBJ2-7; 9 bases are shared with TRBD2. CDR1 and CDR2 (germline): WSHSY, SAAADI. Losses at the gene ends were 2 bases for V and 1 base for J; bases not matched to a gene: 3. The CDR3 sequence is 15 residues long. The CDR3 DNA reads TGCGCCAGCAGTGAGGCTAGCGGGATTTCCTACGAGCAGTACTTC. As protein: CASSEASGISYEQYF.

Concerning this clone: The sample contains more than one DNA sequence encoding this CDR3. The CDR3 here is CASSLPGGYEQYF. The CDR3 nucleotides read TGTGCCAGCAGCTTACCGGGAGGGTACGAGCAGTACTTC. V and J are TRBV7-9 and TRBJ2-7; TRBD2 matches 8 bases. This CDR3 has 13 residues. J gave up 4 bases and V 2 bases, and 1 base lay outside the gene matches. The germline CDR1 and CDR2 sequences are SEHNR and FQNEAQ (reference sequence).

This clone occurred once. The chain uses TRBV28 and TRBJ2-7; D unclear. Trimming pared 4 bases from V and 3 bases from J, leaving 10 bases between. The CDR3 loop spans 13 amino acids. Per the germline V gene, CDR1 is MDHEN and CDR2 is SYDVKM. CDR3 DNA: TGTGCCAGCAGTTCCCAGATCAGCTACGAGCAGTACTTC. This sequence encodes CASSSQISYEQYF.

The rearrangement links TRBV27 to TRBJ2-7; tentatively, D is TRBD2 (6 bases). The CDR3 is 15 residues long. CDR1 is MNHEY and CDR2 is SMNVEV in the germline V gene (reference sequence). With 8 bases removed from V and 3 bases from J, the gap between germline ends came to 20 bases. CDR3 protein: CASGAPEGLNYEQYF. In DNA form, the CDR3 reads TGTGCCAGCGGAGCGCCGGAGGGATTAAACTACGAGCAGTACTTC.

V usage is TRBV19 and J usage is TRBJ2-5; TRBD1 might be the D (7 bases). Looked up from germline, CDR1 is LNHDA and CDR2 is SQIVND (reference sequence). The CDR3 length is 15 residues. The V end was cut by 3 bases, the J end by 4 bases, with 15 bases between. The CDR3 DNA reads as TGTGCCAGTAGTATCCTACAGGGGCGGGGAGAGACCCAGTACTTC. Protein: CASSILQGRGETQYF.

The CDR3 DNA follows: TGTGCCAGCAGTTTAATGGGACAGGGGGGTCAGCCCCAGCATTTT. Amino acid sequence: CASSLMGQGGQPQHF. The V call is TRBV27, the J call TRBJ1-5; 11 positions match TRBD1. CDR3 size: 15 residues. Germline V gene data show CDR1 as MNHEY and CDR2 as SMNVEV (reference sequence). Trimming at V came to 2 bases and at J to 6 bases, leaving 3 bases not matched to a gene.

V usage is TRBV27 and J usage is TRBJ1-2; tentatively, D is TRBD1 (6 bases). CDR3 length equals 14 residues. V lost 5 bases to trimming and J lost 4 bases, with 14 bases between them. From germline, CDR1 is MNHEY and CDR2 SMNVEV (reference sequence). CDR3 amino acids: CASSTLGGTYGYTF. The CDR3 DNA reads as TGTGCCAGCAGTACCCTAGGGGGGACCTATGGCTACACCTTC.

The chain has TRBV27 and TRBJ2-1, with unresolved D. Trimming cost V 0 bases and J 3 bases, with 6 bases left between them. CDR1 MNHEY and CDR2 SMNVEV come from the germline V gene (reference sequence). The CDR3 loop spans 14 amino acids. The CDR3 loop reads CASSLSRIYNEQFF. CDR3 nucleotides: TGTGCCAGCAGTTTATCCCGGATCTACAATGAGCAGTTCTTC.

The chain employs TRBV4-1 and TRBJ1-1, with 7 bases lining up with TRBD1. CDR3 length: 14 amino acids. The germline V gene encodes CDR1 MGHRA and CDR2 YSYEKL. V shed 7 bases and J 0 bases; nucleotides not matched to a gene: 5. CDR3: CASTIGQVNTEAFF. CDR3 coding DNA: TGCGCCAGCACGATTGGACAGGTGAACACTGAAGCTTTCTTT.

The gene calls are TRBV6-5 and TRBJ2-2, with no clear D. The CDR3 covers 14 residues. V was trimmed by 2 bases and J by 3 bases, leaving 7 bases between them. CDR1 MNHEY and CDR2 SVGAGI come from the germline V gene. The CDR3, as DNA: TGTGCCAGCAGTTACAGTGTCGACACCGGGGAGCTGTTTTTT. The encoded protein is CASSYSVDTGELFF.